A selection of T cell receptor beta chains follows, all from one sample in a study of blood T cells in healthy people across ages. One entry per CDR3 protein results from TCRdb running MiXCR on the 5' RACE reads. The sample has 800,000 to 950,000 distinct CDR3 sequences; about 29% are singletons. A further study also used this sample, focusing on T cells of mothers and their children.

The sample consisted of blood. The origin of the receptors is a woman aged 35 to 49 in good health. The conserved cysteine and the conserved F or W are not part of the CDR3 here.

>TRBV7-9|TRBJ2-5
ASSLQDRGQETQY
>TRBV20-1|TRBJ2-5
SAKNADETSESSETQY
>TRBV20-1|TRBJ2-1
SARASSVAHNEQF
>TRBV20-1|TRBJ2-3
SARVTTPTDTQY
>TRBV29-1|TRBJ2-7
SVEGDRREQY
>TRBV7-2|.
ASSLERRLETQY
>TRBV5-1|TRBJ2-7
ASSSGTGVSYEQY
>TRBV7-9|TRBJ2-1
ASSLVMSSYNEQF
>TRBV6-6|TRBJ1-5
ASSPAGTGYSNQPQH
>TRBV2|TRBJ2-5
ASGVQETQY
>TRBV3-1|.
ASSQSDLEQY
>TRBV3-1|TRBJ1-5
ASSQDRVELLLHSNQPQH
>TRBV24-1|TRBJ1-2
ATKGQGGGGYT
>TRBV5-6|TRBJ2-7
ASSFVGGLLYEQY
>TRBV5-1|TRBJ1-3
ASRPGTPNSGNTIY
>TRBV20-1|TRBJ2-7
SAKKTGAGVEQY
>TRBV5-5|TRBJ1-4
ASSPEIGGFEKLF
>TRBV29-1|TRBJ1-2
SVEVRGGQGYGYT
>TRBV7-9|.
ASSLNTGGGEQY
>TRBV28|TRBJ2-4
ASSRGDENIQY
>TRBV9|TRBJ2-7
ASSVLGQGRSEQY
>TRBV29-1|TRBJ2-5
SVERGIQETQY
>TRBV20-1|.
SARARGGPSYNEQY
>TRBV20-1|TRBJ2-3
SARDSGVPPDTQY
>TRBV20-1|TRBJ1-1
SARAPTEMNTEAF
>TRBV12-3/TRBV12-4|TRBJ2-2
ASSPAGGPNTGELF
>TRBV6-1|TRBJ2-1
ASSVGGGTNEQF
>TRBV7-2|TRBJ1-5
ASSLRGAAYSNQPQH
>TRBV20-1|TRBJ2-3
SAPLSDRTPTDTQY
>TRBV20-1|TRBJ2-3
SASGQGAYITTDTQY
>TRBV29-1|TRBJ2-3
SVLPQPTSTDTQY
>TRBV7-2|TRBJ1-5
ASSLAGTNQPQH